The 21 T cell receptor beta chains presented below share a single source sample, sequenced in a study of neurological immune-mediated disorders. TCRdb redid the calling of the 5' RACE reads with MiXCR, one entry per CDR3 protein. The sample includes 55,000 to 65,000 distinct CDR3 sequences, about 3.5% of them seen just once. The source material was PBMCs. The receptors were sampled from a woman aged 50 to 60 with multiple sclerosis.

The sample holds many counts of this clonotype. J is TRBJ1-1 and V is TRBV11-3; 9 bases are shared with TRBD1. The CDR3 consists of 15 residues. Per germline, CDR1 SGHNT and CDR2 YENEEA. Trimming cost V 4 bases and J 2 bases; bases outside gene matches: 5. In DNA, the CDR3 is TGTGCCAGCAGCTACATCACAGGGGGCAACACTGAAGCTTTCTTT. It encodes CASSYITGGNTEAFF.

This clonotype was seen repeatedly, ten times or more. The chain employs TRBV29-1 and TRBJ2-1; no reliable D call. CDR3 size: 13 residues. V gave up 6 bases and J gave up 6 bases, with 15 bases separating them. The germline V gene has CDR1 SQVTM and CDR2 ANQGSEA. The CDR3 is CSVRRGSLNEQFF. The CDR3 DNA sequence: TGCAGCGTGCGGCGAGGCTCCCTCAATGAGCAGTTCTTC.

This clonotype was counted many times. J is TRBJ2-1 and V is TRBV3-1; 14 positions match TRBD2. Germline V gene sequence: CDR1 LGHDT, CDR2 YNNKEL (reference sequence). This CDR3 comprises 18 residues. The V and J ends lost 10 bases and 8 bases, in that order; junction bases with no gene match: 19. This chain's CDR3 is CATEMRVGTSGSRHEQFF. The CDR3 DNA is TGTGCCACCGAGATGAGGGTTGGGACTAGCGGGAGTAGGCATGAGCAGTTCTTC.

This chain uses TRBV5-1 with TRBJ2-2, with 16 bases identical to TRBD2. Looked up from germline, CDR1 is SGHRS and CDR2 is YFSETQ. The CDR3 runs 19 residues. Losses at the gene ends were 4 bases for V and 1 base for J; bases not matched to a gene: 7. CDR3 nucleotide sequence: TGCGCCAGCAGCCCGGGACTAGCGGGAGGGCCCTTGAACACCGGGGAGCTGTTTTTT. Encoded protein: CASSPGLAGGPLNTGELFF.

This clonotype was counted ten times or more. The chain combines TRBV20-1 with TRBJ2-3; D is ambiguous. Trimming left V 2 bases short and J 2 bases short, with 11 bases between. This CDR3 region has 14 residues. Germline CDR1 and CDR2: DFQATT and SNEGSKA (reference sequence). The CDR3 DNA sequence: TGCAGTGCTAGAACTGGGGTCTACACAGATACGCAGTATTTT. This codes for CSARTGVYTDTQYF.

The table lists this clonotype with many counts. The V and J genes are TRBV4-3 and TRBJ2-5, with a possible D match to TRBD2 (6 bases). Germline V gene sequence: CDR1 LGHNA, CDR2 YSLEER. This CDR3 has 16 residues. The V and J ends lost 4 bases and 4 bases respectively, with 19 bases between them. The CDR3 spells CASSPQLGGEGETQYF. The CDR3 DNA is TGCGCCAGCAGCCCCCAGTTGGGGGGAGAGGGAGAGACCCAGTACTTC.

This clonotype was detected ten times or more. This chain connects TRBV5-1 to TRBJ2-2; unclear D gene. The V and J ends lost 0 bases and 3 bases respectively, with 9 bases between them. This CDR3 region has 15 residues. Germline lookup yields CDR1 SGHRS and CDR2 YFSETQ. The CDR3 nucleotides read TGCGCCAGCAGCTTGGGGCTAGTCGACACCGGGGAGCTGTTTTTT. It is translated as CASSLGLVDTGELFF.

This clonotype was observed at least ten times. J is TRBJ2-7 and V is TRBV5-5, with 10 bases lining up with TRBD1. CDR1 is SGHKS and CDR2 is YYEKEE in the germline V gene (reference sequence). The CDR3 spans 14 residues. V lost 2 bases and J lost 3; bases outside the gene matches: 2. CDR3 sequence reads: CASSFGTGDYEQYF. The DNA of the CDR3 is TGTGCCAGCAGCTTCGGGACAGGGGACTACGAGCAGTACTTC.

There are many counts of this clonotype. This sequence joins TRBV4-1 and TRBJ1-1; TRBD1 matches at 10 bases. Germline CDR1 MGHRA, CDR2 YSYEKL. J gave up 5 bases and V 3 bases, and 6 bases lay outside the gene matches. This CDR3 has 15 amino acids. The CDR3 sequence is CASSHPGQGMTEAFF. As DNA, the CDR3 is TGCGCCAGCAGCCACCCGGGACAGGGGATGACTGAAGCTTTCTTT.

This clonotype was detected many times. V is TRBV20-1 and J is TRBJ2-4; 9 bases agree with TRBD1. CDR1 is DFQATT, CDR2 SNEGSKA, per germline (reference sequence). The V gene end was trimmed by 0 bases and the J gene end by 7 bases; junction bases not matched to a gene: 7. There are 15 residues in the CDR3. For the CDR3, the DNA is TGCAGTGCTAGAGAGGGGGACAGGGTGGGGAACATTCAGTACTTC. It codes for CSAREGDRVGNIQYF.

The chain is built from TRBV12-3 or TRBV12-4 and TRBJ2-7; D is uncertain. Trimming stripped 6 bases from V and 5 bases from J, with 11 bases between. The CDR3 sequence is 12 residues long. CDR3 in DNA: TGTGCCAGCAGATCGCTAACCAACGAGCAGTACTTC. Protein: CASRSLTNEQYF.

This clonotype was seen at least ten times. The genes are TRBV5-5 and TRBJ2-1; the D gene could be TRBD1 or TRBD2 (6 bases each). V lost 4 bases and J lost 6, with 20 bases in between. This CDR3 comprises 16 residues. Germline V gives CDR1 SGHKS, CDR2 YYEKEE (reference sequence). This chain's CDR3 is CASSQMGGRIFNEQFF. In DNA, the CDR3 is TGTGCCAGCAGCCAGATGGGGGGCCGGATATTCAATGAGCAGTTCTTC.

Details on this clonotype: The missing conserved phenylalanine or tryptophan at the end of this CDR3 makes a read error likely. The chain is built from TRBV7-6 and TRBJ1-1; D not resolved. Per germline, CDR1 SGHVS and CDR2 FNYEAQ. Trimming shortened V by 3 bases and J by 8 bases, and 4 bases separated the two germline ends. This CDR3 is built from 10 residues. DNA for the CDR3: TGTGCCAGCAGCTTGGTAGAAGCTTTCAAT. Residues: CASSLVEAFN.

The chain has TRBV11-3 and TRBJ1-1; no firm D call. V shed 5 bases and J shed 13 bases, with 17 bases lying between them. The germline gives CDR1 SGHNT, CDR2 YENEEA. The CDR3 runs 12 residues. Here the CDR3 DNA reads TGTGCCAGCAGCGGTGGGTTTGGCAAAGGTTTCTTT. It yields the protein CASSGGFGKGFF.

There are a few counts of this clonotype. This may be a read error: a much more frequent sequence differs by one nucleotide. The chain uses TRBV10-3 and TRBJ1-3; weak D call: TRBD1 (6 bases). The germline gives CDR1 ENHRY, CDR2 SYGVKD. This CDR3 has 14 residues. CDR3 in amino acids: CAISDGGRGKTIYF. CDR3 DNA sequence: TGTGCCATCAGCGACGGGGGCCGAGGAAAAACCATATATTTT.

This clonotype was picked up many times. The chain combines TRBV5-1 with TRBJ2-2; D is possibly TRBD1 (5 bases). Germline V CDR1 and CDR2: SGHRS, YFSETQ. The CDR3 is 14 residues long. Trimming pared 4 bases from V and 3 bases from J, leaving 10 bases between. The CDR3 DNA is TGCGCCAGCAGCCTCGACAGCCACACCGGGGAGCTGTTTTTT. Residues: CASSLDSHTGELFF.

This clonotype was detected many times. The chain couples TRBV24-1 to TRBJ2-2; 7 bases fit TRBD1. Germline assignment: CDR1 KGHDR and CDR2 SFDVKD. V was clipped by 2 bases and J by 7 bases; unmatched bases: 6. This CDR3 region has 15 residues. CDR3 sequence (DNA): TGTGCCACCAGTGATTCTGACAGGGAGATCGGGGAGCTGTTTTTT. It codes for CATSDSDREIGELFF.

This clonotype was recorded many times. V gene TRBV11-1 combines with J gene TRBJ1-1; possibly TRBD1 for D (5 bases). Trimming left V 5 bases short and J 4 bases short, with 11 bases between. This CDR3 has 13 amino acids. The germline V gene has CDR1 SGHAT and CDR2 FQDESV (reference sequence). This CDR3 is CASSVQGGTEAFF. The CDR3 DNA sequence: TGTGCCAGCAGCGTGCAGGGAGGCACTGAAGCTTTCTTT.

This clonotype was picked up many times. CDR3 in DNA: TGTGCCAGCAGCTGGAGACAGGGGGGCGAGCAGTTCTTC. This gives the protein CASSWRQGGEQFF. The rearrangement links TRBV11-3 to TRBJ2-1, with 9 bases that match TRBD1. This CDR3 has 13 residues. The V and J ends lost 4 bases and 10 bases, in that order; junction bases with no gene match: 5. From germline, CDR1 is SGHNT and CDR2 YENEEA.

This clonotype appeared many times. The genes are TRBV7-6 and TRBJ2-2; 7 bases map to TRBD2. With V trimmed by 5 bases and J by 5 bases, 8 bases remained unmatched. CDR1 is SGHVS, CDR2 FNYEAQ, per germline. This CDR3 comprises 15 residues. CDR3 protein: CASSGREGQTGELFF. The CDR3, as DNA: TGTGCCAGCAGCGGTAGGGAGGGGCAGACCGGGGAGCTGTTTTTT.

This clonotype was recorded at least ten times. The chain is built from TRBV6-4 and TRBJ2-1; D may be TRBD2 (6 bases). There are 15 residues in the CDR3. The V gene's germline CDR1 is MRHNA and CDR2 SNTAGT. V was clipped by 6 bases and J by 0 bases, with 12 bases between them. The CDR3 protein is CASRVSGSSYNEQFF. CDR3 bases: TGTGCCAGCAGAGTTAGCGGAAGCTCCTACAATGAGCAGTTCTTC.